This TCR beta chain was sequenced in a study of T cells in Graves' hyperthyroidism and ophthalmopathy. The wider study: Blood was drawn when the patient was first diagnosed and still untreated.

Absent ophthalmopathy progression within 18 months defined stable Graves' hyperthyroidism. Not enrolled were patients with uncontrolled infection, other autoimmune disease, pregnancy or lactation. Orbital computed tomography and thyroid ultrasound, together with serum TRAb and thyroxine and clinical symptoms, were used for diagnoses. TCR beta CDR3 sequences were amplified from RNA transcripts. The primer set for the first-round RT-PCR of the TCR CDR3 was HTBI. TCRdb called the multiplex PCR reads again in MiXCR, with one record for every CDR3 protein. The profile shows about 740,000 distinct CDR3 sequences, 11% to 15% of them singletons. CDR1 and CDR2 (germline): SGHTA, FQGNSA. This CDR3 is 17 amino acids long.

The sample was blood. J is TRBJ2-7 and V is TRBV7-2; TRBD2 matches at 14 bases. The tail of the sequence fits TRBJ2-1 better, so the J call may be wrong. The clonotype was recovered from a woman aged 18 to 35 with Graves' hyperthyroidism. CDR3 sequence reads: CASSLEGTSGRSYEQFF. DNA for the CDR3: TGTGCCAGCAGCTTAGAGGGGACTAGCGGGAGATCCTATGAGCAGTTCTTC.